The 14 T cell receptor beta chains listed next were all sequenced from one sample in a study of shared clonotypes between healthy human individuals. Sequenced by immunoSEQ multiplex PCR; TCRdb stores in-frame clones only, minus some. Seen here are over 850,000 clones, approximately 78% observed once, and the top ten hold under 0.8%. The material sequenced was memory CD4+ T cells from PBMCs. Subset reported: CD45RA-negative fraction. The receptors come from a man aged 18 to 30 in good health. Some clones in this sample may be carry-over from other donors' samples.

V and J are TRBV10-3 and TRBJ2-3; TRBD1 aligns across 10 bases. In germline, CDR1 is ENHRY, CDR2 SYGVKD. This CDR3 spans 16 amino acids. Losses at the gene ends were 0 bases for V and 3 bases for J; bases not matched to a gene: 3. Here the CDR3 DNA reads TGTGCCATCAGTGAGTCCGACAGGGGGCGGACAGATACGCAGTATTTT. It is translated as CAISESDRGRTDTQYF.

This chain connects TRBV7-9 to TRBJ1-2; no firm D call. Looked up from germline, CDR1 is SEHNR and CDR2 is FQNEAQ (reference sequence). This CDR3 is 11 amino acids long. V was cut by 1 base and J by 11 bases, with 8 bases left in between. CDR3 DNA sequence: TGTGCCAGCAGCTTAGGTCGGGATTACACCTTC. This encodes CASSLGRDYTF. Drawing the rest from reference TRBV7-9 and TRBJ1-2, the complete variable domain is DTGVSQNPRHKITKRGQNVTFRCDPISEHNRLYWYRQTLGQGPEFLTYFQNEAQLEKSRLLSDRFSAERPKGSFSTLEIQRTEQGDSAMYLCASSLGRDYTFGSGTRLTVV.

The V call is TRBV28, the J call TRBJ1-5, with 9 bases lining up with TRBD1. V was clipped by 6 bases and J by 7 bases; unmatched bases: 10. This CDR3 spans 15 amino acids. Per germline, CDR1 MDHEN and CDR2 SYDVKM. CDR3 sequence: CASRGTGGTRQPQHF. CDR3 DNA sequence: TGTGCCAGCAGGGGAACAGGGGGCACGAGACAGCCCCAGCATTTT. Supplemented by reference TRBV28 and TRBJ1-5, the full variable domain reads DVKVTQSSRYLVKRTGEKVFLECVQDMDHENMFWYRQDPGLGLRLIYFSYDVKMKEKGDIPEGYSVSREKKERFSLILESASTNQTSMYLCASRGTGGTRQPQHFGDGTRLSIL.

The chain combines TRBV28 with TRBJ2-7; D is unresolved. The germline V gene encodes CDR1 MDHEN and CDR2 SYDVKM. This CDR3 spans 14 amino acids. V was clipped by 6 bases and J by 0 bases, with 12 bases between them. This CDR3 reads CASSRPPSSYEQYF. The CDR3 DNA is TGTGCCAGCAGCCGACCGCCGAGCTCCTACGAGCAGTACTTC. The whole variable domain, remainder taken from reference TRBV28 and TRBJ2-7, is DVKVTQSSRYLVKRTGEKVFLECVQDMDHENMFWYRQDPGLGLRLIYFSYDVKMKEKGDIPEGYSVSREKKERFSLILESASTNQTSMYLCASSRPPSSYEQYFGPGTRLTVT.

V usage is TRBV5-1 and J usage is TRBJ2-7, with TRBD2 matching 8 bases. V dropped 2 bases and J dropped 7; count of bases not matched to a gene: 8. The CDR3 sequence is 14 residues long. Germline V gives CDR1 SGHRS, CDR2 YFSETQ. CDR3 DNA sequence: TGCGCCAGCAGCTTATTGTCCCTAGCGGGTGAGCAGTACTTC. Amino acids: CASSLLSLAGEQYF.

This chain links TRBV27 with TRBJ2-5; D gene unclear. In germline, CDR1 is MNHEY, CDR2 SMNVEV (reference sequence). The CDR3 contains 13 residues. Deletions cut 5 bases from V and 1 base from J, with 8 bases between. CDR3 in amino acids: CASSAHFQETQYF. The CDR3 region has the DNA TGTGCCAGCAGTGCCCACTTCCAAGAGACCCAGTACTTC.

The chain joins TRBV2 to TRBJ2-1; TRBD2 agrees at 13 bases. Germline CDR1 is SNHLY and CDR2 is FYNNEI. This CDR3 has 15 residues. V lost 5 bases, J lost 9 bases, and 7 bases stayed unmatched. The CDR3 loop is CASSRLAGGSGEQFF. The CDR3 bases are TGTGCCAGCAGTCGACTAGCGGGAGGATCAGGTGAGCAGTTCTTC.

Remarks on this clone: The same CDR3 can be traced to other DNA sequences in this sample. The chain joins TRBV5-1 to TRBJ1-4, with D unclear. This CDR3 is 15 amino acids long. Germline V gives CDR1 SGHRS, CDR2 YFSETQ. Deletions cut 1 base from V and 2 bases from J, with 9 bases between. The CDR3 nucleotides read TGCGCCAGCAGCTTGACCGGCGGTACTAATGAAAAACTGTTTTTT. Residues: CASSLTGGTNEKLFF.

The chain uses TRBV9 and TRBJ2-2, with 13 bases aligning to TRBD2. The V and J ends lost 5 bases and 3 bases, in that order; junction bases with no gene match: 7. CDR1 and CDR2 (germline): SGDLS, YYNGEE. The CDR3 has 17 residues. The CDR3 DNA reads TGTGCCAGCAGTCGTACTAGCGGGAGGGCCTACACCGGGGAGCTGTTTTTT. As protein: CASSRTSGRAYTGELFF.

The J gene is TRBJ2-1, the V gene TRBV5-6; D call uncertain. Germline assignment: CDR1 SGHDT and CDR2 YYEEEE. The CDR3 runs to 13 residues. V was shortened by 0 bases and J by 4 bases, with 5 bases between the two germline ends. This CDR3 is CASSLDSYNEQFF. In DNA, the CDR3 is TGTGCCAGCAGCTTGGACAGTTACAATGAGCAGTTCTTC.

This chain links TRBV5-1 with TRBJ2-5, with D perhaps assigned TRBD1 or TRBD2 (6 bases each). This CDR3 has 15 amino acids. Germline CDR1 is SGHRS and CDR2 is YFSETQ. V was trimmed by 4 bases and J by 4 bases, leaving 17 bases between them. CDR3 in DNA: TGCGCCAGCAGCCCCGCCCCAGGAGGGGGAGAGACCCAGTACTTC. Amino acid sequence: CASSPAPGGGETQYF.

With respect to this clone: One junction end disagrees with the germline gene, perhaps due to a read error. The genes are TRBV7-9 and TRBJ2-2, with 8 nucleotides matching TRBD2. The CDR3 consists of 14 residues. Germline V lookup: CDR1 SEHNR, CDR2 FQNEAQ (reference sequence). CDR3 nucleotides: TGTGCCAGCAGCGTAGCGGGATACACCGGGGAGCTGTTTTTT. The encoded protein is CASSVAGYTGELFF.

In the case of this clone: At one end the junction does not follow the germline gene, possibly because of a read error. The same CDR3 also results from other DNA sequences found in this sample. The chain joins TRBV5-1 to TRBJ2-3, with 10 positions matching TRBD2. CDR1 and CDR2 (germline): SGHRS, YFSETQ. This CDR3 spans 15 amino acids. In DNA, the CDR3 is TGCGCCAGCAGCTTGGAAGCGGGAGGGTTAGATACGCAATATTTT. Its protein is CASSLEAGGLDTQYF.

The V call is TRBV6-5, the J call TRBJ2-7; unclear D gene. With 8 bases removed from V and 1 base from J, the gap between germline ends came to 12 bases. CDR3 size: 13 residues. The germline CDR1 and CDR2 sequences are MNHEY and SVGAGI. The CDR3 here is CASRRHQSYEQYF. The CDR3 DNA reads TGTGCCAGCCGACGACACCAATCCTACGAGCAGTACTTC.